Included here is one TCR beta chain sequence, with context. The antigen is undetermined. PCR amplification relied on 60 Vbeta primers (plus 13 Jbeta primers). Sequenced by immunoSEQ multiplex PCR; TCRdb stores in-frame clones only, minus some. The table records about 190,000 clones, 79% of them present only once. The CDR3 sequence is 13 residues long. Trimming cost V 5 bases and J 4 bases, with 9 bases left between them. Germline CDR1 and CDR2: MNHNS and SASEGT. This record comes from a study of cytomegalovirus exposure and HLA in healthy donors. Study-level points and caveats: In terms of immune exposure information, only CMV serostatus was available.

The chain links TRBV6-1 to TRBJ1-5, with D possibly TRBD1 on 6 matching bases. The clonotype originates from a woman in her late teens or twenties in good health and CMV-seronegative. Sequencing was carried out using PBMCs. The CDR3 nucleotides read TGTGCCAGCAGTAGACAGGAGAATCAGCCCCAGCATTTT. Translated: CASSRQENQPQHF.